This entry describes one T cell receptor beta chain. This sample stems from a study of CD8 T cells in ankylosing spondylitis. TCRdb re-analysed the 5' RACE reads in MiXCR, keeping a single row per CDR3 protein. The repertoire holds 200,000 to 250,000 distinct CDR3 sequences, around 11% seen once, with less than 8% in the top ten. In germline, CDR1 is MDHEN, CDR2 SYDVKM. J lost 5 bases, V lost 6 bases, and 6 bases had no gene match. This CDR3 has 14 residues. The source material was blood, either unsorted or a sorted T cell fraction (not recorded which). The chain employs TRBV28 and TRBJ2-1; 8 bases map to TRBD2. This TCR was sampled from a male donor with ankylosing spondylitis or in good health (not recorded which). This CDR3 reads CASSGRGGNNEQFF. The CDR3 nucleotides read TGTGCCAGCAGCGGGAGGGGTGGGAACAATGAGCAGTTCTTC.